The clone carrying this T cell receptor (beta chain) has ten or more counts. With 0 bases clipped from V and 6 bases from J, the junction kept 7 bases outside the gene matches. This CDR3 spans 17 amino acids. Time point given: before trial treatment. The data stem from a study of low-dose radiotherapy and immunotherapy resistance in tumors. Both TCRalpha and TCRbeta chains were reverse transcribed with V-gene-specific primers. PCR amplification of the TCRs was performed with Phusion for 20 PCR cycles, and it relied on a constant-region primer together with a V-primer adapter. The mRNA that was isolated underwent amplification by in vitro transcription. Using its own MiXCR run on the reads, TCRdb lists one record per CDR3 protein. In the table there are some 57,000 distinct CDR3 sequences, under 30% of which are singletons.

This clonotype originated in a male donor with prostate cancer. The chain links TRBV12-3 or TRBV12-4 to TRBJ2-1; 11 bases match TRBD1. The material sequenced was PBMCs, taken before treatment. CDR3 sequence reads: CASSLATGTGGPNEQFF. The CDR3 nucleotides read TGTGCCAGCAGTTTAGCGACCGGGACAGGGGGACCCAATGAGCAGTTCTTC.